This is a list of T cell receptor beta chains from one sample in a study of blood T cell repertoires in COVID-19. The repertoire was sequenced with immunoSEQ multiplex PCR; TCRdb's copy has only in-frame clones and lacks some. In the table there are around 140,000 clones, roughly 82% of which are singletons. The specimen was peripheral blood. These receptors all come from a man aged 55 to 70 with active or convalescent COVID-19. Each CDR3 is given with its conserved first and last residue. For some rows the clone size is stated as once, few or many, or as a class when expanded; others skip it.

V gene	clone size	J gene	CDR3 protein
TRBV9	.	TRBJ1-2	CASSGPPRRGLRGYTF
TRBV30	.	TRBJ1-1	CAWTKPRQGNTEAFF
TRBV4-1	.	TRBJ1-2	CASSQEGLGPYYGYTF
TRBV5-1	.	TRBJ2-7	CASSDRGNEQYF
TRBV7-2	.	TRBJ2-1	CASSYTSGGLVNEQFF
TRBV4-3	.	TRBJ2-5	CASSQYRDPGTQYF
TRBV15	.	TRBJ2-5	CATSGLAVRQETQYF
TRBV28	.	TRBJ1-1	CASSSVAGGGF
TRBV6-5	.	TRBJ2-4	CASSYGREQGKNIQYF
TRBV2	.	TRBJ1-5	CASSEDRQGSQPQHF
TRBV2	.	TRBJ2-5	CASRVGQAAQSTQETQYF
TRBV30	few	TRBJ1-4	CAWSKTGTENEKLFF
TRBV6-2/TRBV6-3	once	TRBJ1-6	CASSIAAGNSPLHF
TRBV7-2	.	TRBJ2-1	CASTGRRGNEQFF
TRBV4-1	.	TRBJ1-1	CASSQDVFVGRSEAFF
TRBV14	.	TRBJ2-1	CASSREQGVDEQFF
TRBV28	.	TRBJ1-2	CASSSGGAFYGYTF
TRBV4-1	once	TRBJ1-4	CASSQEELVGSGGEKLFF
TRBV6-5	.	TRBJ1-5	CASRLGTGNQPQHF
TRBV5-1	.	TRBJ2-1	CASTPRLAGGAYNEQFF
TRBV30	.	TRBJ2-1	CAWSWASHQYNEQFF
TRBV2	few	TRBJ1-1	CASGTGNEAFF
TRBV12-3/TRBV12-4	few	TRBJ1-1	CASSDSSDTEAFF
TRBV19	.	TRBJ2-1	CASSIPGGIYNEQFF
TRBV27	.	TRBJ1-1	CASIPVRTEKLMNTEAFF
TRBV11-3	.	TRBJ1-2	CASSSRGRGYGYTF
TRBV14	.	TRBJ2-5	CASSQFAGGVETQYF
TRBV27	.	TRBJ2-5	CASRSMTGTLGETQYF
TRBV2	few	TRBJ1-5	CASSAGTGARQPQHF
TRBV11-3	.	TRBJ1-4	CASSLGAGKLFF
TRBV28	.	TRBJ1-6	CASSFVTGYNSPLHF
TRBV7-9	.	TRBJ1-1	CASSLDRYLNTEAFF
TRBV15	.	TRBJ2-3	CATSKRQGGTDTQYF
TRBV5-1	few	TRBJ2-1	CASSLEGVGLYNEQFF
TRBV7-2	.	TRBJ2-1	CASSPRGDLYIHEQFF
TRBV11-2	.	TRBJ1-6	CASSLTGGVNNSPLHF
TRBV19	few	TRBJ2-3	CASSIDLLAGAAQYF
TRBV6-2/TRBV6-3	.	TRBJ2-5	CASSFASGRVEETQYF